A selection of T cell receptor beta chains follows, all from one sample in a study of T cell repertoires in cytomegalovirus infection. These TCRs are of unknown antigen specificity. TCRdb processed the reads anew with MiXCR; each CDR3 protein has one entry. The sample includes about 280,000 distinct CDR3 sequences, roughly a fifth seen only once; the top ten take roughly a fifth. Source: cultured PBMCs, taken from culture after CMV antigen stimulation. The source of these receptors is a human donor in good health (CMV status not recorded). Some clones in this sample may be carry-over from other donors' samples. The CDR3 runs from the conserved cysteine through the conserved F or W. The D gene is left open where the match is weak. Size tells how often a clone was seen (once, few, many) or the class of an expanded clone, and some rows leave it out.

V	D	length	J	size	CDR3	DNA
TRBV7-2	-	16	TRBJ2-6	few	CASSSRGTAGANVLTF	TGTGCCAGCAGCTCGAGGGGGACGGCTGGGGCCAACGTCCTGACTTTC
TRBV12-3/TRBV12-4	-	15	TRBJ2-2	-	CASSLFSRGHGELFF	TGTGCCAGCAGTTTATTCTCCAGGGGTCACGGGGAGCTGTTTTTT
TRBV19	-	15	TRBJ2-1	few	CASSIYDGSYNEQFF	TGTGCCAGTAGTATCTATGACGGGAGTTACAATGAGCAGTTCTTC
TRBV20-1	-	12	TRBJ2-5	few	CSANRPQETQYF	TGCAGTGCTAACAGGCCCCAAGAGACCCAGTACTTC
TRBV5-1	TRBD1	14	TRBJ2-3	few	CASTTGGRTDTQYF	TGCGCCAGCACCACAGGGGGCAGGACAGATACGCAGTATTTT
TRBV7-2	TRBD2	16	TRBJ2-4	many	CASSLAGREAKNIQYF	TGTGCCAGCAGCTTAGCCGGGAGGGAAGCCAAAAACATTCAGTACTTC
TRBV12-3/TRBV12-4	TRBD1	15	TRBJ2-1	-	CASSPQDRAGNEQFF	TGTGCCAGCAGCCCACAGGACAGGGCCGGCAATGAGCAGTTCTTC
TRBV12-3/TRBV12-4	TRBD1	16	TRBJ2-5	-	CASSPGEQGIWETQYF	TGTGCCAGCAGCCCGGGTGAACAGGGGATTTGGGAGACCCAGTACTTC
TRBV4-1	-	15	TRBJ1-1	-	CASSQDLIGGTEAFF	TGCGCCAGCAGCCAAGATTTAATTGGGGGTACTGAAGCTTTCTTT
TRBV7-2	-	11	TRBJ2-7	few	CATSQGYEQYF	TGTGCCACATCTCAAGGCTACGAGCAGTACTTC
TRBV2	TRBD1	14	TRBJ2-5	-	CASIQGTGGETQYF	TGTGCCAGCATCCAGGGGACAGGGGGAGAGACCCAGTACTTC
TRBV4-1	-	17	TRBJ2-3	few	CASSPRGTALREDTQYF	TGCGCCAGCAGCCCACGTGGCACTGCCTTGCGGGAAGATACGCAGTATTTT
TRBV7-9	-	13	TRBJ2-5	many	CASRRRDQETQYF	TGTGCCAGCAGACGGAGGGATCAAGAGACCCAGTACTTC
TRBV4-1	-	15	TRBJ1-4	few	CASSQVEGFQEKLFF	TGCGCCAGCAGCCAAGTGGAGGGGTTTCAGGAAAAACTGTTTTTT
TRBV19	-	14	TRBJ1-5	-	CASSLRDLNQPQHF	TGTGCCAGTAGTCTCCGGGACCTCAATCAGCCCCAGCATTTT
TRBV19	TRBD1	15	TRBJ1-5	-	CASSTPGGGRQPQHF	TGTGCCAGTAGTACCCCGGGAGGGGGCCGTCAGCCCCAGCATTTT
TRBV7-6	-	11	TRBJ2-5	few	CASSHEETQYF	TGTGCCAGCAGTCATGAAGAGACCCAGTACTTC
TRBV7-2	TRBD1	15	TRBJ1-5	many	CASSLWTGDNQPQHF	TGTGCCAGCAGCTTATGGACAGGGGACAATCAGCCCCAGCATTTT
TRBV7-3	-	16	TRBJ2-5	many	CASSLKAGGQQETQYF	TGTGCCAGCAGCTTAAAGGCCGGGGGGCAACAAGAGACCCAGTACTTC
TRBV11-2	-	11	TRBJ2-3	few	CASSGADTQYF	TGTGCCAGCAGCGGGGCAGATACGCAGTATTTT
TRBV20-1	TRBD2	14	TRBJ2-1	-	CSATGLGGFHEQFF	TGCAGTGCTACTGGACTAGGAGGTTTTCATGAGCAGTTCTTC
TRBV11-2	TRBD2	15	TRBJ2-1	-	CASSLVGAGVNEQFF	TGTGCCAGCAGCTTGGTCGGGGCGGGAGTCAATGAGCAGTTCTTC
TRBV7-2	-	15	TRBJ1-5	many	CASSLAAGNNQPQHF	TGTGCCAGCAGCTTAGCCGCAGGGAACAATCAGCCCCAGCATTTT
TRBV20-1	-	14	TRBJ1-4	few	CSAQRRDANEKLFF	TGCAGTGCGCAGCGGCGGGACGCTAATGAAAAACTGTTTTTT
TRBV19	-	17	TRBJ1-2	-	CASSRNPDGVSNYGYTF	TGTGCCAGTAGTCGAAACCCCGACGGTGTCTCTAACTATGGCTACACCTTC
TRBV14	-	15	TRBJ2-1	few	CASSHRASSYNEQFF	TGTGCCAGCAGCCATAGAGCGAGCTCCTACAATGAGCAGTTCTTC
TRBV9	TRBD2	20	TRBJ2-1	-	CASSDPGLAANPSSYNEQFF	TGTGCCAGCAGCGACCCGGGACTAGCGGCAAACCCGAGCTCCTACAATGAGCAGTTCTTC
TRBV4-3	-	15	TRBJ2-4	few	CASSRNRATKNIQYF	TGCGCCAGCAGCCGAAACAGAGCTACCAAAAACATTCAGTACTTC
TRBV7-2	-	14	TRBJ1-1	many	CASSLEGGDTEAFF	TGTGCCAGCAGCTTGGAGGGGGGGGACACTGAAGCTTTCTTT
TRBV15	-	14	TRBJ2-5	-	CATSREGLKETQYF	TGTGCCACCAGCAGAGAGGGACTTAAAGAGACCCAGTACTTC
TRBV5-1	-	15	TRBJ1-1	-	CASSLEPHTLDEAFF	TGCGCCAGCAGCTTGGAGCCGCATACATTAGATGAAGCTTTCTTT
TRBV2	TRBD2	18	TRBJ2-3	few	CASNGQGTSGSLGDTQYF	TGTGCCAGCAATGGACAGGGAACTAGCGGGAGCTTGGGAGATACGCAGTATTTT
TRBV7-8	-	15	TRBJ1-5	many	CASSLEGYSNQPQHF	TGTGCCAGCAGCTTAGAAGGATATAGCAATCAGCCCCAGCATTTT
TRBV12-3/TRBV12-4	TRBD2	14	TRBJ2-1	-	CASSFGLAGDPAFF	TGTGCCAGCAGTTTCGGTCTAGCGGGAGACCCCGCGTTCTTC
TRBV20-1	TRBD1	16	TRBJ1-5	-	CSARAPGGSGNQPQHF	TGCAGTGCGAGGGCGCCAGGGGGATCGGGAAATCAGCCCCAGCATTTT
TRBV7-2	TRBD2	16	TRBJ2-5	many	CASSLLGGLVQETQYF	TGTGCCAGCAGCTTACTGGGAGGGCTGGTTCAAGAGACCCAGTACTTC
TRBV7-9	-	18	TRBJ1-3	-	CASSFLVGDSPMGNTIYF	TGTGCCAGCAGCTTTTTGGTCGGAGACTCGCCTATGGGAAACACCATATATTTT